This TCR beta chain was found in a study of T cell repertoires in cytomegalovirus infection. The overall study: Public signatures in TCR beta pointed to CMV infection and matching HLA type. General study findings and limits: In two of eight donors, the top clonotype was HLA-C-restricted CMV-specific.

CDR3 length equals 17 residues. V gave up 3 bases and J gave up 9 bases, with 24 bases separating them. Germline V lookup: CDR1 DFQATT, CDR2 SNEGSKA (reference sequence). This clonotype was detected only a few times. Antigen specificity is unknown. TCRdb independently ran MiXCR on the reads; one entry per CDR3 protein. The repertoire has roughly 500,000 distinct CDR3 sequences, approximately 16% of them found once; the top ten carry more than 20%. This clonotype was obtained from a human donor in good health (CMV status not recorded). Some clones in this sample may be carry-over from other donors' samples. This chain joins TRBV20-1 and TRBJ1-6, with D perhaps TRBD1 (6 bases). The material sequenced was CD8+ T cells from PBMCs. The CDR3: CSASPDRRRTEGSPLHF. CDR3 DNA: TGCAGTGCTAGTCCCGACAGGAGACGGACCGAGGGTTCACCCCTCCACTTT.